What follows are 32 T cell receptor beta chains derived from one specimen sequenced in a study of shared clonotypes between healthy human individuals. Some clones are missing from TCRdb's copy, which holds only in-frame ones; the method was immunoSEQ multiplex PCR. The sample lists about 1,500,000 clones; roughly 96% were seen once. The sequenced sample consisted of naive CD4+ T cells sorted from blood. The subset denotes: CD45RA+ positively selected. The receptors come from a man aged 25-45 years in good health.

The chain links TRBV19 to TRBJ2-1; 8 bases are shared with TRBD2. The CDR3 length is 15 residues. Germline trimming cut 6 bases from V and 5 bases from J; bases unmatched to any gene: 9. The V gene's germline CDR1 is LNHDA and CDR2 SQIVND (reference sequence). The CDR3 DNA is TGTGCCAGTAGCGTCCTAGGACTAGCCAACAATGAGCAGTTCTTC. It yields the protein CASSVLGLANNEQFF.

The chain couples TRBV5-6 to TRBJ2-1; the D gene is possibly TRBD2 (6 bases). Per germline, CDR1 SGHDT and CDR2 YYEEEE. V shed 1 base and J shed 6 bases, with 14 bases lying between them. The CDR3 is 15 residues long. CDR3 coding DNA: TGTGCCAGCAGCTTGCCGGGAAGGAGGGGCAATGAGCAGTTCTTC. As protein: CASSLPGRRGNEQFF.

The chain links TRBV27 to TRBJ2-1; D gene ambiguous. The germline gives CDR1 MNHEY, CDR2 SMNVEV (reference sequence). V was clipped by 4 bases and J by 8 bases, with 12 bases between them. CDR3 length: 13 amino acids. In DNA form, the CDR3 reads TGTGCCAGCAGTTCACCCCTTGGGCATGAGCAGTTCTTC. It specifies CASSSPLGHEQFF.

This chain connects TRBV4-3 to TRBJ2-1, with 8 bases matching TRBD1. Germline CDR1 reads LGHNA; CDR2 reads YSLEER. The CDR3 runs 14 residues. V was clipped by 2 bases and J by 6 bases; unmatched bases: 3. CDR3: CASSQRTGLNEQFF. DNA for the CDR3: TGCGCCAGCAGCCAACGGACAGGGCTCAATGAGCAGTTCTTC.

This chain connects TRBV30 to TRBJ1-2; D perhaps matches TRBD1 (5 bases). Germline CDR1 GTSNPN, CDR2 SVGIG (reference sequence). This CDR3 is built from 12 residues. V was pared by 6 bases and J by 5 bases, with 13 bases between. The CDR3 here is CACYGTGYGYTF. CDR3 DNA sequence: TGTGCCTGCTACGGGACCGGTTATGGCTACACCTTC.

J is TRBJ1-2 and V is TRBV9, with D perhaps TRBD1 (6 bases). The ends were cut back, 6 bases at V and 4 bases at J, with 19 bases in the middle. Germline CDR1 SGDLS, CDR2 YYNGEE. This CDR3 contains 15 residues. DNA for the CDR3: TGTGCCAGCACCCAAAGCCGTGGGGGGCCCTATGGCTACACCTTC. This codes for CASTQSRGGPYGYTF.

This clone was found once. This chain connects TRBV11-2 to TRBJ2-7, with D unresolved. The CDR3 is made up of 15 amino acids. The germline gives CDR1 SGHAT, CDR2 FQNNGV. Trimming stripped 0 bases from V and 7 bases from J, with 16 bases between. The CDR3 DNA follows: TGTGCCAGCAGCTTAGATCCCCTCCCCTTGGCTGAGCAGTACTTC. Its translation: CASSLDPLPLAEQYF.

The chain couples TRBV7-9 to TRBJ2-5; D not certain. The CDR3 spans 14 residues. Germline V gene lookup returns CDR1 SEHNR and CDR2 FQNEAQ (reference sequence). V lost 5 bases, J lost 2 bases, and 12 bases lay in between. Written as DNA, the CDR3 is TGTGCCAGCAGCCCGACGGAAAAACAAGAGACCCAGTACTTC. It yields the protein CASSPTEKQETQYF.

The V gene is TRBV4-2, the J gene TRBJ2-2; D gene ambiguous. The CDR3 is made up of 15 amino acids. Germline assignment: CDR1 LGHNA and CDR2 YNFKEQ. Between the trimmed V and J ends, which lost 5 bases and 7 bases, there was a span of 17 bases. The CDR3 here is CASSVGQHTIGELFF. Written as DNA, the CDR3 is TGTGCCAGCAGCGTGGGCCAACATACGATCGGGGAGCTGTTTTTT.

The chain employs TRBV11-2 and TRBJ2-5; D not certain. Germline CDR1 reads SGHAT; CDR2 reads FQNNGV. Trimming removed 5 bases from V and 5 bases from J, with 12 bases in between. CDR3 length: 13 residues. CDR3 bases: TGTGCCAGCAGCCCGGGTGTTATCGAGACCCAGTACTTC. Translated, it gives CASSPGVIETQYF.

The V gene is TRBV5-1, the J gene TRBJ2-7; 12 nucleotides line up with TRBD1. J gave up 4 bases and V 4 bases, and 12 bases lay outside the gene matches. Germline V gives CDR1 SGHRS, CDR2 YFSETQ. The CDR3 is made up of 17 amino acids. The CDR3 spells CASSRLNMGQGAYEQYF. DNA of the CDR3: TGCGCCAGCAGCCGCTTGAATATGGGACAGGGGGCTTACGAGCAGTACTTC.

Points on this clone: Other DNA sequences within the sample encode an identical CDR3. This chain uses TRBV7-2 with TRBJ2-7; D gene ambiguous. Trimming cost V 0 bases and J 4 bases, with 7 bases left between them. The germline CDR1 and CDR2 sequences are SGHTA and FQGNSA. The CDR3 extends over 13 amino acids. The CDR3 region is CASSLAVGYEQYF. CDR3 sequence (DNA): TGTGCCAGCAGCTTAGCGGTCGGATACGAGCAGTACTTC.

The chain links TRBV6-1 to TRBJ2-5, with TRBD2 identical over 8 bases. The J call could be wrong; TRBJ2-7 is a better fit for the DNA end. This CDR3 spans 14 amino acids. Germline values: CDR1 MNHNS, CDR2 SASEGT. CDR3 amino acids: CASSEQAGAYEQYF. For the CDR3, the DNA is TGTGCCAGCAGTGAACAAGCGGGAGCCTACGAGCAGTACTTC.

J is TRBJ2-7 and V is TRBV7-9; D remains unclear. CDR3 size: 14 residues. Trimming took 1 base from V and 3 from J, leaving 10 bases between them. The germline V gene has CDR1 SEHNR and CDR2 FQNEAQ (reference sequence). The CDR3 protein is CASSLVIRGYEQYF. The CDR3 nucleotides read TGTGCCAGCAGCTTAGTAATTAGAGGCTACGAGCAGTACTTC.

The rearrangement uses TRBV6-5 and TRBJ1-1; D gene unclear. The CDR3 extends over 13 amino acids. Trimming cost V 1 base and J 0 bases, with 3 bases left between them. Germline lookup yields CDR1 MNHEY and CDR2 SVGAGI. CDR3 nucleotides: TGTGCCAGCAGTTACTATTTGAACACTGAAGCTTTCTTT. It encodes CASSYYLNTEAFF.

This chain uses TRBV18 with TRBJ2-5; D assignment may be TRBD1 or TRBD2 (5 bases each). Germline assignment: CDR1 KGHSH and CDR2 LQKENI. V lost 3 bases, J lost 2 bases, and 10 bases lay in between. This CDR3 region has 14 residues. The chain's CDR3 is CASSPGATQETQYF. CDR3 nucleotides: TGTGCCAGCTCACCCGGGGCAACGCAAGAGACCCAGTACTTC.

The chain links TRBV27 to TRBJ2-3; 8 positions match TRBD1. V trimming: 6 bases; J trimming: 1 base; junction bases outside the gene matches: 12. In germline, CDR1 is MNHEY, CDR2 SMNVEV (reference sequence). The CDR3 spans 17 residues. CDR3 bases: TGTGCCAGCAGCCAAAGGAACAGGGGACAGGGCACAGATACGCAGTATTTT. Translating gives CASSQRNRGQGTDTQYF.

The J gene is TRBJ1-2, the V gene TRBV20-1; no clear D gene. The germline V gene encodes CDR1 DFQATT and CDR2 SNEGSKA (reference sequence). The V and J ends lost 1 base and 7 bases respectively, with 7 bases between them. This CDR3 spans 11 amino acids. In DNA, the CDR3 is TGCAGTGCTAGAGTTCTGGGTGGCTACACCTTC. Translating it yields CSARVLGGYTF.

The V call is TRBV7-9, the J call TRBJ1-2; no clear D. This CDR3 spans 13 amino acids. The germline gives CDR1 SEHNR, CDR2 FQNEAQ (reference sequence). V lost 4 bases and J 4 bases, leaving 10 bases between the germline ends. This chain's CDR3 is CASSSDGVYGYTF. The DNA of the CDR3 is TGTGCCAGCAGCTCGGACGGGGTCTATGGCTACACCTTC. Full variable domain (remainder filled in from reference TRBV7-9 and TRBJ1-2): DTGVSQNPRHKITKRGQNVTFRCDPISEHNRLYWYRQTLGQGPEFLTYFQNEAQLEKSRLLSDRFSAERPKGSFSTLEIQRTEQGDSAMYLCASSSDGVYGYTFGSGTRLTVV.

The chain recombines TRBV30 with TRBJ1-5; D remains unclear. V was pared by 2 bases and J by 7 bases, with 12 bases between. The CDR3 totals 13 residues. The germline CDR1 and CDR2 sequences are GTSNPN and SVGIG (reference sequence). In nucleotides, the CDR3 is TGTGCCTGGAGTTCAGAAAGTTTCCAGCCCCAGCATTTT. As protein: CAWSSESFQPQHF.

The chain links TRBV5-1 to TRBJ2-7; weak D call: TRBD2 (7 bases). This CDR3 has 14 amino acids. V was pared by 3 bases and J by 1 base, with 11 bases between. The V gene's germline CDR1 is SGHRS and CDR2 YFSETQ. CDR3 nucleotide sequence: TGCGCCAGCAGCTCGAGGGGGGGATCCTACGAGCAGTACTTC. Its translation: CASSSRGGSYEQYF.

The rearrangement links TRBV10-3 to TRBJ2-7; D ambiguous. The V gene lost 4 bases and the J gene lost 2 bases, with 12 bases spanning the gap. CDR1 and CDR2 (germline): ENHRY, SYGVKD. The CDR3 sequence is 14 residues long. The CDR3 nucleotides are TGTGCCATCAGTGGTGGAAGGTCCACCTACGAGCAGTACTTC. It codes for CAISGGRSTYEQYF.

This chain joins TRBV2 and TRBJ2-2, with a tentative D call TRBD2 (7 bases). Germline V gene lookup returns CDR1 SNHLY and CDR2 FYNNEI. V lost 4 bases and J 2 bases, leaving 11 bases between the germline ends. The CDR3 totals 15 residues. CDR3 DNA sequence: TGTGCCAGCAGTGGGCGGGGGCGCAACACCGGGGAGCTGTTTTTT. Its protein is CASSGRGRNTGELFF.

The chain has TRBV7-9 and TRBJ2-5; a possible D gene is TRBD1 (5 bases). The CDR3 spans 14 residues. Between the trimmed V and J ends, which lost 4 bases and 5 bases, there was a span of 14 bases. Germline V lookup: CDR1 SEHNR, CDR2 FQNEAQ (reference sequence). CDR3 residues: CASSSRQFSETQYF. In DNA, the CDR3 is TGTGCCAGCAGCTCCCGACAGTTTTCCGAGACCCAGTACTTC.

The V gene is TRBV18, the J gene TRBJ2-3; D is possibly TRBD1 or TRBD2 (5 bases each). The CDR3 is made up of 16 amino acids. CDR1 and CDR2 from the germline V gene are KGHSH and LQKENI. V was trimmed by 6 bases and J by 2 bases, leaving 18 bases between them. CDR3 coding DNA: TGTGCCAGCTCCCCTAGGGGAGCGGCTGACACAGATACGCAGTATTTT. It codes for CASSPRGAADTDTQYF.

The J gene is TRBJ1-1, the V gene TRBV7-9; TRBD1 might be the D (5 bases). This CDR3 comprises 16 residues. Germline V gene sequence: CDR1 SEHNR, CDR2 FQNEAQ (reference sequence). Trimming took off 0 bases at V and 1 base at J, with 12 bases between the two ends. The CDR3 loop reads CASSLARGTENTEAFF. CDR3 DNA: TGTGCCAGCAGCTTAGCGCGAGGGACTGAGAACACTGAAGCTTTCTTT. The full variable domain, in which reference TRBV7-9 and TRBJ1-1 provide the parts outside the CDR3, is DTGVSQNPRHKITKRGQNVTFRCDPISEHNRLYWYRQTLGQGPEFLTYFQNEAQLEKSRLLSDRFSAERPKGSFSTLEIQRTEQGDSAMYLCASSLARGTENTEAFFGQGTRLTVV.

This clone has a single count. The chain is built from TRBV28 and TRBJ1-1, with a possible D match to TRBD1 (5 bases). Germline CDR1 is MDHEN and CDR2 is SYDVKM. The germline V and J ends were trimmed by 3 bases and 3 bases, with 5 bases remaining between them. The CDR3 is 12 residues long. The CDR3 DNA reads TGTGCCAGCAGTTTGGGGGACACTGAAGCTTTCTTT. Its translation is CASSLGDTEAFF.

The J gene is TRBJ2-7, the V gene TRBV6-1; D is unclear. The germline V gene has CDR1 MNHNS and CDR2 SASEGT. There are 13 residues in the CDR3. Trimming left V 6 bases short and J 3 bases short, with 12 bases between. The DNA of the CDR3 is TGTGCCAGCAGGCCTGACGTAGACTACGAGCAGTACTTC. Its translation is CASRPDVDYEQYF.

The chain has TRBV5-1 and TRBJ2-3, with D tentatively TRBD2 (6 bases). Trimming pared 4 bases from V and 1 base from J, leaving 13 bases between. The CDR3 has 15 residues. Looked up from germline, CDR1 is SGHRS and CDR2 is YFSETQ. In nucleotides, the CDR3 is TGCGCCAGCAGCATGGGCCCGGGGGGCACAGATACGCAGTATTTT. Its translation: CASSMGPGGTDTQYF.

This chain joins TRBV5-1 and TRBJ1-1; D unclear. The CDR3 length is 14 residues. Trimming took off 0 bases at V and 1 base at J, with 7 bases between the two ends. In germline, CDR1 is SGHRS, CDR2 YFSETQ. The CDR3, as DNA: TGCGCCAGCAGCTTGGTGGAGACGAACACTGAAGCTTTCTTT. Translation gives CASSLVETNTEAFF.

The J gene is TRBJ2-5, the V gene TRBV6-5; 8 nucleotides agree with TRBD2. Germline V gene data show CDR1 as MNHEY and CDR2 as SVGAGI. The V and J ends lost 2 bases and 2 bases, in that order; junction bases with no gene match: 4. This CDR3 is 15 amino acids long. The CDR3: CASSYDPSGQETQYF. The CDR3 DNA reads as TGTGCCAGCAGTTACGATCCTAGCGGGCAAGAGACCCAGTACTTC.

CDR3 coding DNA: TGCGCCAGCAGTTCCCGCCCTCCGGATGAGCAGTTCTTC. It is translated as CASSSRPPDEQFF. The chain carries TRBV5-1 and TRBJ2-1, with D unresolved. The CDR3 covers 13 residues. Germline CDR1 SGHRS, CDR2 YFSETQ. V dropped 5 bases and J dropped 8 bases, with 14 bases sitting between them.